The rows below give T cell receptor beta chains drawn from one sample of a study of post-analysis software for immune sequencing data. TCRdb fed the PCR reads into MiXCR, producing one record per CDR3 protein. The sample has about 540,000 distinct CDR3 sequences, around a third seen once. The sequencing input was blood. The source of these receptors is a girl under 18 with multiple sclerosis. Both conserved end residues are part of each CDR3. Fields, in order: D gene, clone size, V gene, CDR3 length, J gene, CDR3 protein, CDR3 DNA. D genes are given only for firm matches. Size values are once, few and many counts, or a class for expanded clones, and some rows have none.

d_call: NA; clone_size: few; v_call: TRBV5-6; cdr3_length: 15; j_call: TRBJ2-1; cdr3_aa: CASSPMGQGYNEQFF; cdr3_nt: TGTGCCAGCAGCCCTATGGGGCAGGGGTACAATGAGCAGTTCTTC
d_call: TRBD2; clone_size: NA; v_call: TRBV20-1; cdr3_length: 15; j_call: TRBJ2-7; cdr3_aa: CSARDHVAGGHEQYF; cdr3_nt: TGCAGTGCTAGAGATCACGTAGCGGGGGGCCATGAGCAGTACTTC
d_call: NA; clone_size: NA; v_call: TRBV20-1; cdr3_length: 14; j_call: TRBJ2-7; cdr3_aa: CSARDSASSYEQYF; cdr3_nt: TGCAGTGCTAGAGATAGCGCGAGCTCCTACGAGCAGTACTTC
d_call: TRBD1; clone_size: few; v_call: TRBV29-1; cdr3_length: 13; j_call: TRBJ1-2; cdr3_aa: CSVEGGQGDGYTF; cdr3_nt: TGCAGCGTTGAAGGGGGGCAGGGGGATGGCTACACCTTC
d_call: NA; clone_size: NA; v_call: TRBV5-1; cdr3_length: 15; j_call: TRBJ2-3; cdr3_aa: CASTYRASSTDTQYF; cdr3_nt: TGCGCCAGCACCTACAGGGCCTCTAGCACAGATACGCAGTATTTT
d_call: NA; clone_size: NA; v_call: TRBV9; cdr3_length: 13; j_call: TRBJ2-3; cdr3_aa: CASTGSASDTQYF; cdr3_nt: TGTGCCAGCACAGGTTCCGCATCAGATACGCAGTATTTT
d_call: NA; clone_size: NA; v_call: TRBV5-1; cdr3_length: 14; j_call: TRBJ1-2; cdr3_aa: CASGGWSAMDGYTF; cdr3_nt: TGCGCCAGCGGCGGTTGGAGCGCCATGGATGGCTACACCTTC
d_call: NA; clone_size: NA; v_call: TRBV11-2; cdr3_length: 12; j_call: TRBJ2-1; cdr3_aa: CASSLENHEQFF; cdr3_nt: TGTGCCAGCAGCTTAGAGAACCATGAGCAGTTCTTC
d_call: NA; clone_size: NA; v_call: TRBV5-1; cdr3_length: 12; j_call: TRBJ2-3; cdr3_aa: CAAPGSTDTRYF; cdr3_nt: TGCGCCGCACCGGGTAGCACAGATACGCGGTATTTT
d_call: NA; clone_size: NA; v_call: TRBV21-1; cdr3_length: 15; j_call: TRBJ2-7; cdr3_aa: CASSNAWDALYEQYF; cdr3_nt: TGTGCCAGCAGCAACGCCTGGGACGCCTTATACGAGCAGTACTTC
d_call: NA; clone_size: NA; v_call: TRBV20-1; cdr3_length: 12; j_call: TRBJ2-7; cdr3_aa: CSAAGRHSEQYF; cdr3_nt: TGCAGTGCCGCCGGTCGCCACTCCGAGCAGTACTTC
d_call: TRBD1; clone_size: NA; v_call: TRBV7-9; cdr3_length: 17; j_call: TRBJ2-3; cdr3_aa: CASSGRTGFRGTDTQYF; cdr3_nt: TGTGCCAGCAGCGGTCGGACAGGGTTCAGAGGCACAGATACGCAGTATTTT
d_call: NA; clone_size: few; v_call: TRBV6-5; cdr3_length: 15; j_call: TRBJ2-3; cdr3_aa: CASSSYSPGTDTQYF; cdr3_nt: TGTGCCAGCAGTTCGTACAGCCCAGGCACAGATACGCAGTATTTT
d_call: NA; clone_size: NA; v_call: TRBV20-1; cdr3_length: 13; j_call: TRBJ1-1; cdr3_aa: CSARIRRDTEAFF; cdr3_nt: TGCAGTGCTAGAATCCGACGGGACACTGAAGCTTTCTTT
d_call: NA; clone_size: NA; v_call: TRBV7-2; cdr3_length: 12; j_call: TRBJ2-4; cdr3_aa: CASSLSGGFQYF; cdr3_nt: TGTGCCAGCAGCTTATCGGGCGGCTTTCAGTACTTC
d_call: TRBD1; clone_size: NA; v_call: TRBV20-1; cdr3_length: 13; j_call: TRBJ2-7; cdr3_aa: CSARGQGSDEQYF; cdr3_nt: TGCAGTGCTAGGGGACAGGGGAGCGACGAGCAGTACTTC
d_call: NA; clone_size: NA; v_call: TRBV7-3; cdr3_length: 14; j_call: TRBJ2-5; cdr3_aa: CASSLIDGDNEQYF; cdr3_nt: TGTGCCAGCAGCTTAATCGACGGAGACAATGAGCAGTACTTC
d_call: NA; clone_size: NA; v_call: TRBV20-1; cdr3_length: 16; j_call: TRBJ1-6; cdr3_aa: CSARAPGLPYNSPLHF; cdr3_nt: TGCAGTGCTAGAGCGCCAGGGTTACCCTATAATTCACCCCTCCACTTT
d_call: NA; clone_size: NA; v_call: TRBV7-8; cdr3_length: 15; j_call: TRBJ2-5; cdr3_aa: CASSLVRTFQETQYF; cdr3_nt: TGTGCCAGCAGCTTAGTAAGAACTTTCCAAGAGACCCAGTACTTC
d_call: NA; clone_size: NA; v_call: TRBV6-1; cdr3_length: 15; j_call: TRBJ2-7; cdr3_aa: CASAGLTIHSYEQYF; cdr3_nt: TGTGCCAGCGCGGGACTCACCATACACTCCTACGAGCAGTACTTC
d_call: TRBD1; clone_size: NA; v_call: TRBV14; cdr3_length: 14; j_call: TRBJ1-1; cdr3_aa: CASRPGTANTEAFF; cdr3_nt: TGTGCCAGCAGACCCGGGACAGCCAACACTGAAGCTTTCTTT
d_call: TRBD2; clone_size: NA; v_call: TRBV20-1; cdr3_length: 15; j_call: TRBJ2-7; cdr3_aa: CSARGVAGAFYEQYF; cdr3_nt: TGCAGTGCTAGAGGGGTAGCGGGGGCCTTCTACGAGCAGTACTTC
d_call: NA; clone_size: few; v_call: TRBV5-1; cdr3_length: 16; j_call: TRBJ2-3; cdr3_aa: CASSLDAGAGTDTQYF; cdr3_nt: TGCGCCAGCAGCTTGGATGCAGGGGCGGGCACAGATACGCAGTATTTT
d_call: TRBD1; clone_size: many; v_call: TRBV29-1; cdr3_length: 15; j_call: TRBJ1-2; cdr3_aa: CSDLILGQGNYGYTF; cdr3_nt: TGCAGCGACTTAATACTCGGACAGGGAAACTATGGCTACACCTTC
d_call: TRBD2; clone_size: few; v_call: TRBV4-1; cdr3_length: 15; j_call: TRBJ2-7; cdr3_aa: CASSLAGASSYEQYF; cdr3_nt: TGCGCCAGCAGCCTAGCGGGGGCAAGCTCCTACGAGCAGTACTTC
d_call: TRBD1; clone_size: NA; v_call: TRBV4-1; cdr3_length: 15; j_call: TRBJ2-7; cdr3_aa: CASSLSGQAYNEQYF; cdr3_nt: TGCGCCAGCAGCCTAAGCGGACAGGCATACAATGAGCAGTACTTC
d_call: NA; clone_size: NA; v_call: TRBV7-3; cdr3_length: 16; j_call: TRBJ2-5; cdr3_aa: CASSSSRASPNNEQYF; cdr3_nt: TGTGCCAGCAGCTCCAGTAGAGCCAGCCCCAACAATGAGCAGTACTTC
d_call: TRBD2; clone_size: few; v_call: TRBV3-1; cdr3_length: 19; j_call: TRBJ2-1; cdr3_aa: CASSDPALGSGGTYNEQFF; cdr3_nt: TGTGCCAGCAGCGACCCGGCCCTCGGTAGCGGGGGTACCTACAATGAGCAGTTCTTC
d_call: TRBD2; clone_size: NA; v_call: TRBV6-6; cdr3_length: 17; j_call: TRBJ2-3; cdr3_aa: CASSYSGTSGHTDTQYF; cdr3_nt: TGTGCCAGCAGTTACTCAGGGACTAGCGGGCACACAGATACGCAGTATTTT
d_call: NA; clone_size: few; v_call: TRBV5-6; cdr3_length: 13; j_call: TRBJ1-5; cdr3_aa: CASSSRPNQPQHF; cdr3_nt: TGTGCCAGCAGCTCGAGACCGAATCAGCCCCAGCATTTT
d_call: TRBD1; clone_size: NA; v_call: TRBV20-1; cdr3_length: 13; j_call: TRBJ1-1; cdr3_aa: CSAPDRGNTEAFF; cdr3_nt: TGCAGTGCCCCGGACAGGGGTAACACTGAAGCTTTCTTT
d_call: TRBD2; clone_size: many; v_call: TRBV6-5; cdr3_length: 17; j_call: TRBJ2-1; cdr3_aa: CASSYSPLAGIYNEQFF; cdr3_nt: TGTGCCAGCAGTTACTCTCCTCTAGCGGGGATTTACAATGAGCAGTTCTTC
d_call: TRBD2; clone_size: few; v_call: TRBV6-1; cdr3_length: 14; j_call: TRBJ2-7; cdr3_aa: CASSPPTSPYEQYF; cdr3_nt: TGTGCCAGCAGTCCCCCGACTAGCCCCTACGAGCAGTACTTC
d_call: NA; clone_size: few; v_call: TRBV6-6; cdr3_length: 14; j_call: TRBJ1-1; cdr3_aa: CASSYAPGNTEAFF; cdr3_nt: TGTGCCAGCAGTTATGCCCCGGGCAACACTGAAGCTTTCTTT
d_call: TRBD1; clone_size: once; v_call: TRBV10-3; cdr3_length: 15; j_call: TRBJ1-1; cdr3_aa: CAISSTGQGNTEAFF; cdr3_nt: TGTGCCATCAGTTCAACAGGACAGGGGAACACTGAAGCTTTCTTT
d_call: NA; clone_size: NA; v_call: TRBV3-1; cdr3_length: 17; j_call: TRBJ2-7; cdr3_aa: CASSQDPGGTVSYEQYF; cdr3_nt: TGTGCCAGCAGCCAAGATCCCGGCGGGACCGTCTCCTACGAGCAGTACTTC
d_call: TRBD1; clone_size: few; v_call: TRBV19; cdr3_length: 14; j_call: TRBJ2-4; cdr3_aa: CASRGQGAKNIQYF; cdr3_nt: TGTGCCAGTAGGGGACAGGGAGCCAAAAACATTCAGTACTTC
d_call: TRBD2; clone_size: NA; v_call: TRBV7-9; cdr3_length: 15; j_call: TRBJ2-1; cdr3_aa: CASSQSGGHGNEQFF; cdr3_nt: TGTGCCAGCAGTCAGAGCGGGGGGCACGGGAATGAGCAGTTCTTC
d_call: NA; clone_size: few; v_call: TRBV9; cdr3_length: 15; j_call: TRBJ2-7; cdr3_aa: CASSVSWVSSYEQYF; cdr3_nt: TGTGCCAGCAGCGTATCGTGGGTGAGCTCCTACGAGCAGTACTTC
d_call: NA; clone_size: few; v_call: TRBV4-1; cdr3_length: 12; j_call: TRBJ2-7; cdr3_aa: CASSQDWSEQYF; cdr3_nt: TGCGCCAGCAGCCAAGATTGGAGTGAGCAGTACTTC
d_call: NA; clone_size: NA; v_call: TRBV11-2; cdr3_length: 12; j_call: TRBJ1-1; cdr3_aa: CASSRSSTETFF; cdr3_nt: TGTGCCAGCAGCCGGTCGAGCACTGAAACTTTCTTT
d_call: NA; clone_size: NA; v_call: TRBV10-3; cdr3_length: 13; j_call: TRBJ1-1; cdr3_aa: CAIRRAMNTEAFF; cdr3_nt: TGTGCCATCAGAAGGGCTATGAACACTGAAGCTTTCTTT
d_call: NA; clone_size: NA; v_call: TRBV11-2; cdr3_length: 14; j_call: TRBJ1-2; cdr3_aa: CASNTWTEGYGYTF; cdr3_nt: TGTGCCAGCAACACCTGGACCGAAGGCTATGGCTACACCTTC
d_call: NA; clone_size: NA; v_call: TRBV11-2; cdr3_length: 15; j_call: TRBJ2-5; cdr3_aa: CASSLDFGNQETQYF; cdr3_nt: TGTGCCAGCAGCTTAGATTTCGGCAACCAAGAGACCCAGTACTTC
d_call: TRBD1; clone_size: few; v_call: TRBV4-2; cdr3_length: 15; j_call: TRBJ1-2; cdr3_aa: CASSQDDRGDYGYTF; cdr3_nt: TGTGCCAGCAGCCAAGATGACAGGGGAGACTATGGCTACACCTTC
d_call: TRBD1; clone_size: few; v_call: TRBV5-6; cdr3_length: 19; j_call: TRBJ2-3; cdr3_aa: CASSREWDSSPGGTDTQYF; cdr3_nt: TGTGCCAGCAGCCGTGAGTGGGACAGTTCCCCAGGGGGCACAGATACGCAGTATTTT
d_call: TRBD2; clone_size: NA; v_call: TRBV7-2; cdr3_length: 15; j_call: TRBJ2-7; cdr3_aa: CASTLGLAIPYEQYF; cdr3_nt: TGTGCCAGCACTTTAGGACTAGCGATTCCCTACGAGCAGTACTTC
d_call: NA; clone_size: few; v_call: TRBV12-3/TRBV12-4; cdr3_length: 12; j_call: TRBJ2-5; cdr3_aa: CASKSGQETQYF; cdr3_nt: TGTGCCAGTAAGAGCGGGCAAGAGACCCAGTACTTC
d_call: TRBD1; clone_size: NA; v_call: TRBV5-1; cdr3_length: 16; j_call: TRBJ1-1; cdr3_aa: CASSFGQGGVTTEAFF; cdr3_nt: TGCGCCAGCAGCTTCGGACAGGGAGGAGTGACCACTGAAGCTTTCTTT
d_call: NA; clone_size: few; v_call: TRBV5-4; cdr3_length: 15; j_call: TRBJ2-5; cdr3_aa: CASSTDTGLGETQYF; cdr3_nt: TGTGCCAGCAGCACAGACACAGGGCTGGGCGAGACCCAGTACTTC
d_call: NA; clone_size: NA; v_call: TRBV15; cdr3_length: 15; j_call: TRBJ1-4; cdr3_aa: CATSRRSRGGEKLFF; cdr3_nt: TGTGCCACCAGCAGAAGGTCCAGGGGAGGAGAAAAACTGTTTTTT
d_call: NA; clone_size: many; v_call: TRBV11-2; cdr3_length: 13; j_call: TRBJ2-5; cdr3_aa: CASSFWGEETQYF; cdr3_nt: TGTGCCAGCAGCTTCTGGGGGGAAGAGACCCAGTACTTC
d_call: NA; clone_size: NA; v_call: TRBV7-3; cdr3_length: 12; j_call: TRBJ2-1; cdr3_aa: CASSLSDGREFF; cdr3_nt: TGTGCCAGCAGCTTATCTGACGGACGCGAGTTCTTC